The 26 T cell receptor beta chains given below trace back to one sample, sequenced in a study of CD8 T cells in Susac syndrome. Reverse transcription used about 0.5 to 1 ug RNA and random hexamers. MiXCR, applied by TCRdb to the immunoSEQ multiplex PCR reads, yields one record per CDR3 protein. The table lists some 120,000 distinct CDR3 sequences, approximately 96% of them singletons. Material: CD8+ T cells from PBMCs. The receptors stem from a human donor with Susac syndrome.

CDR3 region: CASSLVRGARRGSPYEQYF. In DNA, the CDR3 is TGTGCCAGCAGCTTAGTTCGAGGGGCCAGAAGAGGTTCCCCCTACGAGCAGTACTTC. The chain has TRBV11-2 and TRBJ2-7, with D tentatively TRBD1 or TRBD2 (5 bases each). There are 19 residues in the CDR3. The V end was cut by 1 base, the J end by 2 bases, with 24 bases between. Germline V gene data show CDR1 as SGHAT and CDR2 as FQNNGV.

The CDR3 DNA is TGTGCCAGCAGCTTATGGAGCTACGAGCAGTACTTC. Translating gives CASSLWSYEQYF. This chain joins TRBV5-6 and TRBJ2-7, with no clear D. CDR1 is SGHDT and CDR2 is YYEEEE in the germline V gene. V lost 2 bases and J lost 3, with 6 bases in between. The CDR3 loop spans 12 amino acids.

The chain is built from TRBV7-9 and TRBJ2-2; 8 nucleotides line up with TRBD2. CDR1 and CDR2 (germline): SEHNR, FQNEAQ (reference sequence). CDR3 length equals 16 residues. Trimming cost V 2 bases and J 3 bases; bases outside gene matches: 5. The CDR3 DNA is TGTGCCAGCAGCTTAACCGCGGGGGGTGACACCGGGGAGCTGTTTTTT. It specifies CASSLTAGGDTGELFF. Complete variable domain (other parts from reference TRBV7-9 and TRBJ2-2): DTGVSQNPRHKITKRGQNVTFRCDPISEHNRLYWYRQTLGQGPEFLTYFQNEAQLEKSRLLSDRFSAERPKGSFSTLEIQRTEQGDSAMYLCASSLTAGGDTGELFFGEGSRLTVL.

The J gene is TRBJ2-2, the V gene TRBV30; 12 positions match TRBD1. CDR1 and CDR2 from the germline V gene are GTSNPN and SVGIG (reference sequence). V trimming: 3 bases; J trimming: 6 bases; junction bases outside the gene matches: 5. This CDR3 region has 15 residues. CDR3 nucleotide sequence: TGTGCCTGGAGGTCGGGACAGGGGGCGTCCGGGGAGCTGTTTTTT. Translation gives CAWRSGQGASGELFF.

V gene TRBV9 combines with J gene TRBJ2-7; 10 bases are shared with TRBD2. J was trimmed by 2 bases and V by 4 bases; bases with no gene match: 6. Germline V gives CDR1 SGDLS, CDR2 YYNGEE. CDR3 length: 15 residues. The CDR3 region is CASSSTSGNPYEQYF. DNA for the CDR3: TGTGCCAGCAGCTCTACTAGCGGGAACCCCTACGAGCAGTACTTC. The full variable domain, with the rest looked up from reference TRBV9 and TRBJ2-7, is DSGVTQTPKHLITATGQRVTLRCSPRSGDLSVYWYQQSLDQGLQFLIQYYNGEERAKGNILERFSAQQFPDLHSELNLSSLELGDSALYFCASSSTSGNPYEQYFGPGTRLTVT.

This rearrangement joins TRBV20-1 to TRBJ2-7; D remains unclear. The V and J ends lost 3 bases and 0 bases respectively, with 9 bases between them. This CDR3 has 13 residues. Germline V gene lookup returns CDR1 DFQATT and CDR2 SNEGSKA (reference sequence). CDR3 in DNA: TGCAGTGCTAGGATCACAGACTCCTACGAGCAGTACTTC. Translating gives CSARITDSYEQYF.

V gene TRBV5-1 combines with J gene TRBJ2-7, with a weak D call TRBD2 (6 bases). Germline-derived CDR1 and CDR2 are SGHRS and YFSETQ. V dropped 3 bases and J dropped 6 bases, with 7 bases sitting between them. The CDR3 covers 11 residues. CDR3 DNA sequence: TGCGCCAGCAGCTGGGGGGTCGAGCAGTACTTC. It yields the protein CASSWGVEQYF.

This clonotype appeared a single time. In DNA form, the CDR3 reads TGCAGCGTTTTGACAGGGATTACCTACGAGCAGTACTTC. As protein: CSVLTGITYEQYF. This chain joins TRBV29-1 and TRBJ2-7; 7 positions match TRBD1. V dropped 5 bases and J dropped 2; count of bases not matched to a gene: 6. CDR3 length equals 13 residues. Germline V gene data show CDR1 as SQVTM and CDR2 as ANQGSEA.

This rearrangement joins TRBV29-1 to TRBJ1-1, with D maybe TRBD1 (5 bases). Germline CDR1 is SQVTM and CDR2 is ANQGSEA. The CDR3 covers 13 residues. Trimming cost V 7 bases and J 5 bases, with 17 bases left between them. The CDR3 DNA reads as TGCAGCGGCGGAAAAAGCGGGGGGACTGAAGCTTTCTTT. Amino acid sequence: CSGGKSGGTEAFF. The variable domain in full, completed from reference TRBV29-1 and TRBJ1-1, reads SAVISQKPSRDICQRGTSLTIQCQVDSQVTMMFWYRQQPGQSLTLIATANQGSEATYESGFVIDKFPISRPNLTFSTLTVSNMSPEDSSIYLCSGGKSGGTEAFFGQGTRLTVV.

The J gene is TRBJ2-3, the V gene TRBV30; tentative D call: TRBD2 (5 bases). Trimming cost V 2 bases and J 5 bases, with 8 bases left between them. This CDR3 region has 12 residues. Per the germline V gene, CDR1 is GTSNPN and CDR2 is SVGIG (reference sequence). CDR3 DNA sequence: TGTGCCTGGAGTCGCGAGGGAGATACGCAGTATTTT. Translated, it gives CAWSREGDTQYF.

The V call is TRBV29-1, the J call TRBJ2-1, with TRBD2 identical over 9 bases. The CDR3 loop spans 15 amino acids. V dropped 3 bases and J dropped 7; count of bases not matched to a gene: 10. Germline V gene sequence: CDR1 SQVTM, CDR2 ANQGSEA. CDR3 sequence: CSVDRLAGVGNEQFF. The CDR3 DNA is TGCAGCGTTGATAGATTAGCGGGAGTGGGAAATGAGCAGTTCTTC.

V is TRBV5-6 and J is TRBJ1-5, with 7 bases identical to TRBD1. This CDR3 contains 13 residues. Germline V gives CDR1 SGHDT, CDR2 YYEEEE. With V trimmed by 4 bases and J by 4 bases, 2 bases remained unmatched. As DNA, the CDR3 is TGTGCCAGCAGCCCGGGACAGAATCAGCCCCAGCATTTT. This codes for CASSPGQNQPQHF.

This clonotype showed up just once. The chain links TRBV30 to TRBJ1-1; D call uncertain. The CDR3 contains 12 residues. Germline V gene lookup returns CDR1 GTSNPN and CDR2 SVGIG (reference sequence). The V gene lost 0 bases and the J gene lost 5 bases, with 7 bases spanning the gap. CDR3 coding DNA: TGTGCCTGGAGTGTACCGGTAACTGAAGCTTTCTTT. Translating it yields CAWSVPVTEAFF. Together with reference TRBV30 and TRBJ1-1, the CDR3 gives the full variable domain: SQTIHQWPATLVQPVGSPLSLECTVEGTSNPNLYWYRQAAGRGLQLLFYSVGIGQISSEVPQNLSASRPQDRQFILSSKKLLLSDSGFYLCAWSVPVTEAFFGQGTRLTVV.

The V call is TRBV4-1, the J call TRBJ2-2; D assignment may be TRBD1 or TRBD2 (6 bases each). This CDR3 has 16 residues. V was clipped by 0 bases and J by 4 bases, with 12 bases between them. In germline, CDR1 is MGHRA, CDR2 YSYEKL. CDR3 bases: TGCGCCAGCAGCCAAGACGGGGGCGCGACCACCGGGGAGCTGTTTTTT. This codes for CASSQDGGATTGELFF.

The rearrangement links TRBV30 to TRBJ2-2; 8 bases agree with TRBD2. This CDR3 is built from 16 residues. CDR1 GTSNPN and CDR2 SVGIG come from the germline V gene (reference sequence). V lost 0 bases and J lost 6; bases outside the gene matches: 9. The CDR3 loop is CAWSVEASGSAGELFF. The CDR3 nucleotides read TGTGCCTGGAGTGTAGAAGCCAGCGGGAGTGCCGGGGAGCTGTTTTTT. Full variable domain (outside the CDR3, taken from reference TRBV30 and TRBJ2-2): SQTIHQWPATLVQPVGSPLSLECTVEGTSNPNLYWYRQAAGRGLQLLFYSVGIGQISSEVPQNLSASRPQDRQFILSSKKLLLSDSGFYLCAWSVEASGSAGELFFGEGSRLTVL.

To note about this clonotype: At one end the junction does not follow the germline gene, possibly because of a read error. V usage is TRBV7-6 and J usage is TRBJ1-4; 8 bases map to TRBD1. CDR1 SGHVS and CDR2 FNYEAQ come from the germline V gene. The CDR3 sequence is 15 residues long. The CDR3 sequence is CASSLGTGAGEKLFF. In DNA, the CDR3 is TGTGCCAGCAGTTTAGGGACAGGCGCCGGGGAAAAACTGTTTTTT.

The CDR3 loop is CASSAALSMSDTQYF. CDR3 sequence (DNA): TGTGCCAGCAGTGCGGCCCTTAGTATGTCAGATACGCAGTATTTT. The chain carries TRBV6-5 and TRBJ2-3; D remains unclear. V was cut by 5 bases and J by 4 bases, with 16 bases left in between. Per the germline V gene, CDR1 is MNHEY and CDR2 is SVGAGI. This CDR3 has 15 amino acids.

This clonotype was recorded once. This sequence joins TRBV19 and TRBJ2-3; 8 bases align to TRBD2. After removal of 5 bases from V and 6 bases from J, the junction contained 7 bases not matched to a gene. The length of the CDR3 is 14 residues. The germline CDR1 and CDR2 sequences are LNHDA and SQIVND (reference sequence). The CDR3: CASSGAGEADTQYF. Written as DNA, the CDR3 is TGTGCCAGTAGTGGAGCGGGAGAAGCGGATACGCAGTATTTT.

This clonotype was seen once. The chain joins TRBV20-1 to TRBJ2-5; D gene ambiguous. The germline V and J ends were trimmed by 0 bases and 2 bases, with 10 bases remaining between them. The CDR3 extends over 14 amino acids. CDR1 DFQATT and CDR2 SNEGSKA come from the germline V gene (reference sequence). The CDR3, as DNA: TGCAGTGCTAGAGATGGGTCCCCACAAGAGACCCAGTACTTC. Its protein is CSARDGSPQETQYF.

In its sample, this clonotype was seen once. The J gene is TRBJ2-1, the V gene TRBV20-1; 7 bases match TRBD2. The CDR3 loop spans 14 amino acids. The germline V gene encodes CDR1 DFQATT and CDR2 SNEGSKA (reference sequence). V lost 7 bases and J lost 6; bases outside the gene matches: 12. CDR3 coding DNA: TGCAGTGTGGGGCGGGAGAGGTGGGTCAATGAGCAGTTCTTC. Its translation: CSVGRERWVNEQFF.

This chain joins TRBV11-2 and TRBJ2-1, with a tentative D call TRBD1 (5 bases). V shed 10 bases and J shed 14 bases, with 27 bases lying between them. CDR3 length: 14 residues. Germline V CDR1 and CDR2: SGHAT, FQNNGV. CDR3: CATQGVYGQGLEFF. The CDR3, as DNA: TGTGCCACCCAGGGCGTATATGGGCAGGGTCTAGAGTTCTTC.

The chain has TRBV16 and TRBJ1-5; no reliable D call. Germline V CDR1 and CDR2: KGHSY, FQNENV. The CDR3 consists of 14 residues. Trimming cost V 1 base and J 3 bases, with 7 bases left between them. The CDR3 DNA reads TGTGCCAGCAGCCAATTAGGGAACAATCAGCCCCAGCATTTT. It codes for CASSQLGNNQPQHF.

V gene TRBV9 combines with J gene TRBJ2-1, with TRBD2 matching over 10 bases. With V trimmed by 2 bases and J by 8 bases, 7 bases remained unmatched. The CDR3 runs to 15 residues. Germline CDR1 SGDLS, CDR2 YYNGEE. This CDR3 is CASSVASGSSDEQFF. CDR3 nucleotide sequence: TGTGCCAGCAGCGTTGCTAGCGGGAGTTCAGATGAGCAGTTCTTC.

J is TRBJ2-5 and V is TRBV5-4, with D maybe TRBD2 (5 bases). Trimming pared 2 bases from V and 5 bases from J, leaving 10 bases between. This CDR3 spans 13 amino acids. Germline assignment: CDR1 SGHNT and CDR2 YYREEE (reference sequence). The CDR3 loop is CASSLHSDETQYF. In DNA form, the CDR3 reads TGTGCCAGCAGCTTACATAGCGACGAGACCCAGTACTTC.

The chain is built from TRBV11-1 and TRBJ2-5; 7 positions agree with TRBD2. CDR1 and CDR2 from the germline V gene are SGHAT and FQDESV (reference sequence). J gave up 9 bases and V 5 bases, and 18 bases lay outside the gene matches. This CDR3 has 16 residues. The CDR3 spells CASSPDGWEGRGAQYF. The CDR3 DNA sequence: TGTGCCAGCAGCCCCGACGGATGGGAGGGCCGGGGGGCCCAGTACTTC.

The V and J genes are TRBV7-9 and TRBJ2-1; D could derive from TRBD1 or TRBD2 (5 bases each). Germline assignment: CDR1 SEHNR and CDR2 FQNEAQ (reference sequence). With 4 bases removed from V and 2 bases from J, the gap between germline ends came to 15 bases. The CDR3 is 16 residues long. The CDR3 protein is CASSSSGAETYNEQFF. In DNA form, the CDR3 reads TGTGCCAGCAGCTCGTCCGGGGCCGAGACCTACAATGAGCAGTTCTTC.